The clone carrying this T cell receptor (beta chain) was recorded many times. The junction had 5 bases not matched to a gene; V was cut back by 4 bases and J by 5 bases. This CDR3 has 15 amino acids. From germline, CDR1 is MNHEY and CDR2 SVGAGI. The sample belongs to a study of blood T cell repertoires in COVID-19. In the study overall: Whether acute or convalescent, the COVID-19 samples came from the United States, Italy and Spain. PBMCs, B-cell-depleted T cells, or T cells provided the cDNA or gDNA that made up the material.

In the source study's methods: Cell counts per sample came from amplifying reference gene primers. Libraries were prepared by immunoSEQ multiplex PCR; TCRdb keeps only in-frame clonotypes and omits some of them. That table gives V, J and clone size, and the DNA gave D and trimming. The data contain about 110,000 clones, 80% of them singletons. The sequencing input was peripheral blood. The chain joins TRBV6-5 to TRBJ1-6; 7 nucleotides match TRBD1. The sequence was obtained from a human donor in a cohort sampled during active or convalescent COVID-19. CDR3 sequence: CASSLRGPDNSPLHF. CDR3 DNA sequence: TGTGCCAGCAGTTTGAGGGGGCCGGATAATTCACCCCTCCACTTT.